The source of this T cell receptor (beta chain) is a study of cytomegalovirus exposure and HLA in healthy donors. The PCR used 60 Vbeta and 13 Jbeta primers. Profiled with immunoSEQ multiplex PCR; TCRdb holds only in-frame clones, not every one. The sample has approximately 190,000 clones, about 84% seen once. Germline lookup yields CDR1 SGHNT and CDR2 YENEEA. V dropped 3 bases and J dropped 0 bases, with 7 bases sitting between them. This CDR3 has 14 residues. The source is a woman between 25 and 40 years old in good health and CMV-seropositive. Sequencing input: PBMCs. V is TRBV11-3 and J is TRBJ2-3; tentative D call: TRBD1 (5 bases). CDR3 loop: CASSLDTSTDTQYF. CDR3 sequence (DNA): TGTGCCAGCAGCTTGGACACTAGCACAGATACGCAGTATTTT. Filled out from reference TRBV11-3 and TRBJ2-3, the complete variable domain reads EAGVVQSPRYKIIEKKQPVAFWCNPISGHNTLYWYLQNLGQGPELLIRYENEEAVDDSQLPKDRFSAERLKGVDSTLKIQPAELGDSAVYLCASSLDTSTDTQYFGPGTRLTVL.